The sequence of this T cell receptor beta chain was determined in a study of Graves' ophthalmopathy and Graves' hyperthyroidism. Amplification targeted the TCR beta CDR3 regions, with RNA transcripts as the source material. The first-round RT-PCR employed HTBI primers together with the Qiagen OneStep RT-PCR kit. A multiplex PCR was then performed as the second round. TCRdb recomputed calls from the multiplex PCR reads with MiXCR, one row per CDR3 protein. The sample lists about 620,000 distinct CDR3 sequences, approximately 21% seen once, with around 6.9% in the top ten. This clonotype was counted only a few times. The V gene end was trimmed by 3 bases and the J gene end by 10 bases; junction bases not matched to a gene: 25. This CDR3 is 20 amino acids long. Germline V gene sequence: CDR1 MNHNY, CDR2 SVGAGI (reference sequence).

The specimen sequenced was peripheral blood. The receptor was isolated from a woman aged 18-30 years with stable Graves' hyperthyroidism. Some clones in this sample may be carry-over from other donors' samples. This chain connects TRBV6-6 to TRBJ1-1; 11 nucleotides align to TRBD1. CDR3 sequence: CASSYLGVMGQGVGGHGAFF. CDR3 nucleotide sequence: TGTGCCAGCAGTTATCTGGGCGTAATGGGACAGGGGGTGGGGGGTCATGGAGCTTTCTTT.